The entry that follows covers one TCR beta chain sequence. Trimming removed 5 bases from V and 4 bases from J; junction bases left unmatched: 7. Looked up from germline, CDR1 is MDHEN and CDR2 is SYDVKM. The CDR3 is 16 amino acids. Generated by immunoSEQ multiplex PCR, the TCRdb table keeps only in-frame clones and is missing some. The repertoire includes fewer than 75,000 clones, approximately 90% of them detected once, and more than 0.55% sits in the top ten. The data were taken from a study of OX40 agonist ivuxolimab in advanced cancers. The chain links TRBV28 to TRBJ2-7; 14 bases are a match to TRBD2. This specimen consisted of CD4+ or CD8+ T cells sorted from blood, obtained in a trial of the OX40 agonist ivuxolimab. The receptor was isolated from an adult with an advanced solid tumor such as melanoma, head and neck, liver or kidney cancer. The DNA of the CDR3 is TGTGCCAGCAGTCCCCCGGGACTAGCGGGAGCATACGAGCAGTACTTC. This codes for CASSPPGLAGAYEQYF.